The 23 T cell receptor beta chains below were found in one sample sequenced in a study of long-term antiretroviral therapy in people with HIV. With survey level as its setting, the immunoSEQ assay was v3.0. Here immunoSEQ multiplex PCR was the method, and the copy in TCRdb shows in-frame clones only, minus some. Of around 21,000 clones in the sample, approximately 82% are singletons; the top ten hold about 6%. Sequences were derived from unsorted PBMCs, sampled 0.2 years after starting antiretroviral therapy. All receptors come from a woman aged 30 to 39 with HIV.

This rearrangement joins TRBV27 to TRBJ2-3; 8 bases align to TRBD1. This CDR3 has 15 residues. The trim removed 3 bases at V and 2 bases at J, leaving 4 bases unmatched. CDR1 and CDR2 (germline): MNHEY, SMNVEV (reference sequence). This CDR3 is CASSFGDRSTDTQYF. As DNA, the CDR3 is TGTGCCAGCAGTTTCGGGGACAGGTCCACAGATACGCAGTATTTT.

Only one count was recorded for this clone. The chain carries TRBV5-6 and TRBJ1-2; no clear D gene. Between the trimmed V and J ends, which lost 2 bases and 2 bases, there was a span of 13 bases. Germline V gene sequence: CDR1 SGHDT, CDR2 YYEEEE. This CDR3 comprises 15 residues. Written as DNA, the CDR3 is TGTGCCAGCAGCTTTGTAACGGACGGAAACTATGGCTACACCTTC. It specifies CASSFVTDGNYGYTF.

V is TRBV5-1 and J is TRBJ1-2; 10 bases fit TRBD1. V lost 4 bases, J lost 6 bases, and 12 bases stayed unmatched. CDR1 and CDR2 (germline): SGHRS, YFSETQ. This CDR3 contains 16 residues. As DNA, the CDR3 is TGCGCCAGCAGCCCGGGGGCGACAGGGGGCGACGATGGCTACACCTTC. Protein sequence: CASSPGATGGDDGYTF.

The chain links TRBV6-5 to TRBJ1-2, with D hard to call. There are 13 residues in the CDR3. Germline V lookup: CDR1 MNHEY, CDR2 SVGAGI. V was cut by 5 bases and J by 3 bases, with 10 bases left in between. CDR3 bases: TGTGCCAGCAGTCCCCTGATCCACTATGGCTACACCTTC. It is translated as CASSPLIHYGYTF.

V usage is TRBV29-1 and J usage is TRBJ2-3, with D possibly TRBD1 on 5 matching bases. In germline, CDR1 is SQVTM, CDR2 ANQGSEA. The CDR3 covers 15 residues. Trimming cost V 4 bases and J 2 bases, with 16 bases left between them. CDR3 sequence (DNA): TGCAGCGTTGGATTAACAGGTGGGGCCACAGATACGCAGTATTTT. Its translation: CSVGLTGGATDTQYF.

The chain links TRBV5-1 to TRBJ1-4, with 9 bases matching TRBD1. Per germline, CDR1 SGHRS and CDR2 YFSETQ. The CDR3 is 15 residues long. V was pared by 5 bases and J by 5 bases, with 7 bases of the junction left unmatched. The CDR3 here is CASSRQGEMNEKLFF. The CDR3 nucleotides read TGCGCCAGCAGTCGACAGGGGGAGATGAATGAAAAACTGTTTTTT.

CDR3 sequence reads: CASRERADTQYF. As DNA, the CDR3 is TGTGCCAGCAGGGAGCGGGCGGATACGCAGTATTTT. The rearrangement joins TRBV2 to TRBJ2-3, with D perhaps TRBD2 (6 bases). The CDR3 has 12 residues. Per the germline V gene, CDR1 is SNHLY and CDR2 is FYNNEI. With 6 bases removed from V and 6 bases from J, the gap between germline ends came to 10 bases. Full variable domain (remainder filled in from reference TRBV2 and TRBJ2-3): EPEVTQTPSHQVTQMGQEVILRCVPISNHLYFYWYRQILGQKVEFLVSFYNNEISEKSEIFDDQFSVERPDGSNFTLKIRSTKLEDSAMYFCASRERADTQYFGPGTRLTVL.

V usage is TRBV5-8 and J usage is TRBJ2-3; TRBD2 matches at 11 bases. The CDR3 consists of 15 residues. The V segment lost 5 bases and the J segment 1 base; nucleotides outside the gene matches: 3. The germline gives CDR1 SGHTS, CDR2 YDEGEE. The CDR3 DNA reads TGTGCCAGCAGTAGCGGGGGGGCCGGCACAGATACGCAGTATTTT. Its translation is CASSSGGAGTDTQYF.

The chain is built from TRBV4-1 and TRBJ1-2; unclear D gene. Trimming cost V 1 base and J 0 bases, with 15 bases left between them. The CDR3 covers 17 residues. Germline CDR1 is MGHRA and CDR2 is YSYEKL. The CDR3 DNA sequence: TGCGCCAGCAGCCAAGTTCGGTCAGGAACCTCTAACTATGGCTACACCTTC. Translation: CASSQVRSGTSNYGYTF.

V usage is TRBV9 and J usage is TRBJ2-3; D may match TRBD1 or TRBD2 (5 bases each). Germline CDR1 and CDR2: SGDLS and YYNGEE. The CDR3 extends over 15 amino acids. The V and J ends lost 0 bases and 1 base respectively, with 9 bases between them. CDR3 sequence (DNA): TGTGCCAGCAGCGTAGGGGTGGGGGGCACAGATACGCAGTATTTT. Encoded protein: CASSVGVGGTDTQYF.

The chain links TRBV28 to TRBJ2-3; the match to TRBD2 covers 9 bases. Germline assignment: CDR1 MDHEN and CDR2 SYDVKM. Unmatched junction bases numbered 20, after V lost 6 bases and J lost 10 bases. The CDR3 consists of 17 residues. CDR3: CASSPIQWQRGAAAQYF. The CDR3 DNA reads TGTGCCAGCAGCCCGATCCAGTGGCAGCGGGGGGCCGCGGCGCAGTATTTT.

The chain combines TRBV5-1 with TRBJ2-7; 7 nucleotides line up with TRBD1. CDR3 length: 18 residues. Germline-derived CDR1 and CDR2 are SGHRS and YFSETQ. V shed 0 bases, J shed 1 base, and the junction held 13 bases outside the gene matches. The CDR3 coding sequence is TGCGCCAGCAGCTTGGGAAGTATCAGGCCAGGGGGTTCCTACGAGCAGTACTTC. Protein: CASSLGSIRPGGSYEQYF. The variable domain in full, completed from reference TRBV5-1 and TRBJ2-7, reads KAGVTQTPRYLIKTRGQQVTLSCSPISGHRSVSWYQQTPGQGLQFLFEYFSETQRNKGNFPGRFSGRQFSNSRSEMNVSTLELGDSALYLCASSLGSIRPGGSYEQYFGPGTRLTVT.

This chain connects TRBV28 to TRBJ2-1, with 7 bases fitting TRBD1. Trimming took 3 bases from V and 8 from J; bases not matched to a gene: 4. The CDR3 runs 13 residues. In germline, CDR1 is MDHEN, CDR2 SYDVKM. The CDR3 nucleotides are TGTGCCAGCAGTTTGAACAGGGGCTATGAGCAGTTCTTC. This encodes CASSLNRGYEQFF.

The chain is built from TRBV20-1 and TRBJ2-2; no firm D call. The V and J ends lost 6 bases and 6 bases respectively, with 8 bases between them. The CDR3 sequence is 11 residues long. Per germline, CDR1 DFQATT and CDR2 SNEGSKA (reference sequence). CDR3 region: CSASGAGELFF. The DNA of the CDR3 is TGCAGTGCGAGTGGCGCCGGGGAGCTGTTTTTT.

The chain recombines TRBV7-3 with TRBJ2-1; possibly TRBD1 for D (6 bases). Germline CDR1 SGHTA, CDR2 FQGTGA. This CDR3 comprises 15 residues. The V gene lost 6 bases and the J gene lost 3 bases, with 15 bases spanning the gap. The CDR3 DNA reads TGTGCCAGCAGTTCTAGACAGGCTCTCTACAATGAGCAGTTCTTC. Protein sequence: CASSSRQALYNEQFF.

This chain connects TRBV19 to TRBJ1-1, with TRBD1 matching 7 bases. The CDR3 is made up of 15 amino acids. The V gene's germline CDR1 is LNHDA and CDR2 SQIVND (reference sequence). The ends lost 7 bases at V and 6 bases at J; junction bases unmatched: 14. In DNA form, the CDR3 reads TGTGCCAGTACCGCGAGGGGAGGGGGCGGGGCTGAAGCTTTCTTT. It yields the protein CASTARGGGGAEAFF.

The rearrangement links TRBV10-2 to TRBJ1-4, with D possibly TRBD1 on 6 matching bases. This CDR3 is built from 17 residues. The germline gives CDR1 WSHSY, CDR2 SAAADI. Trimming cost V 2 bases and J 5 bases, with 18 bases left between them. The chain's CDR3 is CASSELLVGASNEKLFF. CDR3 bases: TGCGCCAGCAGTGAGCTACTCGTGGGGGCCTCAAATGAAAAACTGTTTTTT.

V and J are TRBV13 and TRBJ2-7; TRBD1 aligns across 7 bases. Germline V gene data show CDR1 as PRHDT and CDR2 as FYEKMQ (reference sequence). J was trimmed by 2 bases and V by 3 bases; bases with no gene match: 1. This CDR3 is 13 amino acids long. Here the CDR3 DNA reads TGTGCCAGCAGCTTCCAGGGGGCCTACGAGCAGTACTTC. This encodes CASSFQGAYEQYF.

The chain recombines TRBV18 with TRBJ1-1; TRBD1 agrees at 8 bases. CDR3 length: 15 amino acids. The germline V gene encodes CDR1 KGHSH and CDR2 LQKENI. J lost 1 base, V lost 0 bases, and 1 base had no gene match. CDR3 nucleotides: TGTGCCAGCTCACCACCGGGACAGGCGAACACTGAAGCTTTCTTT. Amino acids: CASSPPGQANTEAFF.

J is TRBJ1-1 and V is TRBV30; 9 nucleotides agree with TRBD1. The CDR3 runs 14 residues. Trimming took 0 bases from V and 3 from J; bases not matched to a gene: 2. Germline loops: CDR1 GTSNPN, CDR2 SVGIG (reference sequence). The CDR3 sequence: CAWSVGDRDTEAFF. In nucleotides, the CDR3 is TGTGCCTGGAGTGTTGGGGACAGGGACACTGAAGCTTTCTTT.

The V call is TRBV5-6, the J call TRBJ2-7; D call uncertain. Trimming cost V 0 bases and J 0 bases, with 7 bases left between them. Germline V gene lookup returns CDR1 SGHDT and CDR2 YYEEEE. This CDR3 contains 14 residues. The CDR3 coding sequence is TGTGCCAGCAGCTTGGGTTTCAGCTCCTACGAGCAGTACTTC. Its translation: CASSLGFSSYEQYF.

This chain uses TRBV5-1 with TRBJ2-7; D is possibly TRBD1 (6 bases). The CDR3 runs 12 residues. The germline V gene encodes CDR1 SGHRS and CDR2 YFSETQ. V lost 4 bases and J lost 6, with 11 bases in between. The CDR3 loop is CASSRGQLEQYF. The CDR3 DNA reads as TGCGCCAGCAGCCGGGGACAACTCGAGCAGTACTTC.

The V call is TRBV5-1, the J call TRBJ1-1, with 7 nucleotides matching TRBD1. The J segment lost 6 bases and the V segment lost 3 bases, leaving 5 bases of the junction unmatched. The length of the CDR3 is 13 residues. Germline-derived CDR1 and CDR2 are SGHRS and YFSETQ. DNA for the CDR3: TGCGCCAGCAGCTACGCAGGGGGGGCTGAAGCTTTCTTT. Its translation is CASSYAGGAEAFF. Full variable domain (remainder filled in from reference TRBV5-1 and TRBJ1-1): KAGVTQTPRYLIKTRGQQVTLSCSPISGHRSVSWYQQTPGQGLQFLFEYFSETQRNKGNFPGRFSGRQFSNSRSEMNVSTLELGDSALYLCASSYAGGAEAFFGQGTRLTVV.